The 32 T cell receptor beta chains reported below all come from one sample, sequenced in a study of CD8 T cells in ankylosing spondylitis (dated by TCRdb to 2016 to 2017). Results and caveats for the whole study, not just this receptor: A TCR beta motif made up of several highly homologous amino acid variants appeared to be characteristic of blood from ankylosing spondylitis patients.

No antigen has been identified for these receptors. Preparation of the library involved 5' RACE. The sequencing machine was an Illumina HiSeq 2500. In TCRdb, the public reads were trimmed at Q25 with fastp and aligned with MiXCR, with productive beta chains retained. Rows with a matching CDR3 protein are joined into one entry that keeps the most common DNA and genes. The table for this sample lists roughly 700,000 distinct CDR3 sequences; 15% to 20% of them were counted only once. Of the sample, 19% falls within the top ten clones. Material for sequencing was blood, either unsorted or a sorted T cell fraction (not recorded which). The receptors were gathered from a male donor with ankylosing spondylitis.

There are a few counts of this clonotype. The V call is TRBV5-6, the J call TRBJ2-1; no firm D call. With 1 base removed from V and 1 base from J, the gap between germline ends came to 9 bases. The CDR3 loop spans 15 amino acids. Germline V lookup: CDR1 SGHDT, CDR2 YYEEEE. The CDR3 DNA reads as TGTGCCAGCAGCTTGTTATGGGAATCCTACAATGAGCAGTTCTTC. The encoded protein is CASSLLWESYNEQFF. Full variable domain (outside the CDR3, taken from reference TRBV5-6 and TRBJ2-1): DAGVTQSPTHLIKTRGQQVTLRCSPKSGHDTVSWYQQALGQGPQFIFQYYEEEERQRGNFPDRFSGHQFPNYSSELNVNALLLGDSALYLCASSLLWESYNEQFFGPGTRLTVL.

The genes are TRBV3-1 and TRBJ2-3, with D possibly matching TRBD2 (7 bases). V was trimmed by 1 base and J by 9 bases, leaving 20 bases between them. Germline V CDR1 and CDR2: LGHDT, YNNKEL (reference sequence). The CDR3 covers 16 residues. As DNA, the CDR3 is TGTGCCAGCAGCCAAGGGAGCGCGGGGGCACCAGGGACGCAGTATTTT. This gives the protein CASSQGSAGAPGTQYF.

The chain uses TRBV30 and TRBJ1-2; unclear D gene. The V gene's germline CDR1 is GTSNPN and CDR2 SVGIG (reference sequence). The ends were cut back, 8 bases at V and 7 bases at J, with 17 bases in the middle. This CDR3 has 12 amino acids. CDR3 bases: TGTGCCGGAGTGCAACAGCGGGGTGGCTACACCTTC. As protein: CAGVQQRGGYTF.

This chain links TRBV29-1 with TRBJ2-1; 7 bases are shared with TRBD2. Germline CDR1 is SQVTM and CDR2 is ANQGSEA. The CDR3 runs 13 residues. V trimming: 2 bases; J trimming: 7 bases; junction bases outside the gene matches: 5. DNA for the CDR3: TGCAGCGTTGAATATCTAGCGGAGAATGAGCAGTTCTTC. This translates into CSVEYLAENEQFF.

The CDR3 DNA reads as TGTGCCAGCAGCCCCGCGGGGGGTGTCACTGAAGCTTTCTTT. Translating it yields CASSPAGGVTEAFF. This sequence joins TRBV7-3 and TRBJ1-1; tentative D call: TRBD1 (5 bases). The CDR3 totals 14 residues. Between the trimmed V and J ends, which lost 5 bases and 4 bases, there was a span of 14 bases. The germline V gene has CDR1 SGHTA and CDR2 FQGTGA.

The chain couples TRBV15 to TRBJ2-7; D remains ambiguous. Trimming removed 3 bases from V and 7 bases from J, with 10 bases in between. This CDR3 is 12 amino acids long. Germline V CDR1 and CDR2: LNHNV, YYDKDF (reference sequence). The CDR3 coding sequence is TGTGCCACCAGCAGTACCCTTGAGGAGCAGTACTTC. Translation gives CATSSTLEEQYF. Together with reference TRBV15 and TRBJ2-7, the CDR3 gives the full variable domain: DAMVIQNPRYQVTQFGKPVTLSCSQTLNHNVMYWYQQKSSQAPKLLFHYYDKDFNNEADTPDNFQSRRPNTSFCFLDIRSPGLGDTAMYLCATSSTLEEQYFGPGTRLTVT.

This clonotype showed up just a few times. The chain joins TRBV4-2 to TRBJ2-7, with D perhaps TRBD1 or TRBD2 (5 bases each). Germline-derived CDR1 and CDR2 are LGHNA and YNFKEQ. The CDR3 spans 15 residues. V lost 4 bases and J 2 bases, leaving 15 bases between the germline ends. The CDR3 loop is CASSPRGVGPYEQYF. In DNA, the CDR3 is TGTGCCAGCAGCCCTAGAGGGGTAGGCCCCTACGAGCAGTACTTC.

V is TRBV5-1 and J is TRBJ1-1, with TRBD1 identical over 7 bases. This CDR3 has 15 amino acids. V lost 2 bases to trimming and J lost 1 base; unmatched junction nucleotides: 5. CDR1 is SGHRS, CDR2 YFSETQ, per germline. CDR3: CASSLTGAPNTEAFF. The CDR3, as DNA: TGCGCCAGCAGCTTAACAGGGGCCCCGAACACTGAAGCTTTCTTT.

V gene TRBV5-1 combines with J gene TRBJ2-1, with 8 bases fitting TRBD1. CDR1 is SGHRS and CDR2 is YFSETQ in the germline V gene. The CDR3 runs to 16 residues. The V gene end was trimmed by 3 bases and the J gene end by 7 bases; junction bases not matched to a gene: 12. The CDR3 DNA reads as TGCGCCAGCAGCTCGGGGTTCCGGACAGGGCTTAATGAGCAGTTCTTC. It translates to CASSSGFRTGLNEQFF.

This clonotype has only a few counts. The chain employs TRBV3-1 and TRBJ2-1; a possible D gene is TRBD2 (5 bases). From germline, CDR1 is LGHDT and CDR2 YNNKEL (reference sequence). The CDR3 runs to 14 residues. The V end was cut by 3 bases, the J end by 7 bases, with 13 bases between. CDR3 region: CASSHGLAQNEQFF. In nucleotides, the CDR3 is TGTGCCAGCAGCCACGGATTAGCGCAAAATGAGCAGTTCTTC.

There are a few counts of this clonotype. The V gene is TRBV2, the J gene TRBJ2-1, with D possibly matching TRBD2 (6 bases). The CDR3 length is 11 residues. Trimming left V 9 bases short and J 9 bases short, with 12 bases between. CDR1 SNHLY and CDR2 FYNNEI come from the germline V gene. In DNA, the CDR3 is TGTGCCAGTACTACTAGCAGTGAGCAGTTCTTC. This codes for CASTTSSEQFF.

V gene TRBV4-2 combines with J gene TRBJ2-2, with D possibly being TRBD1 (5 bases). V was pared by 4 bases and J by 0 bases, with 15 bases between. CDR3 length: 17 amino acids. Germline V gene data show CDR1 as LGHNA and CDR2 as YNFKEQ. The CDR3 sequence is CASSRSWTNANTGELFF. DNA of the CDR3: TGTGCCAGCAGCCGATCTTGGACAAACGCGAACACCGGGGAGCTGTTTTTT.

The chain links TRBV6-1 to TRBJ1-1; D perhaps matches TRBD1 (5 bases). Per germline, CDR1 MNHNS and CDR2 SASEGT. Trimming took off 10 bases at V and 3 bases at J, with 18 bases between the two ends. The CDR3 runs 14 residues. The CDR3 coding sequence is TGTGCCACCGATCCAACGGGGACCGACACTGAAGCTTTCTTT. Amino acids: CATDPTGTDTEAFF.

V is TRBV4-1 and J is TRBJ2-7; the D is unclear. The germline gives CDR1 MGHRA, CDR2 YSYEKL. The CDR3 loop spans 15 amino acids. Trimming took 1 base from V and 1 from J, leaving 11 bases between them. In DNA form, the CDR3 reads TGCGCCAGCAGCCAAGGACTGGGTTTATCCTACGAGCAGTACTTC. As protein: CASSQGLGLSYEQYF.

The rearrangement joins TRBV5-1 to TRBJ1-1, with 8 bases aligning to TRBD1. CDR1 is SGHRS and CDR2 is YFSETQ in the germline V gene. V lost 5 bases and J lost 4; bases outside the gene matches: 10. This CDR3 has 15 residues. The CDR3 reads CASRLDRGRGTEAFF. CDR3 DNA: TGCGCCAGCAGGCTAGACAGGGGACGGGGCACTGAAGCTTTCTTT.

The chain has TRBV5-5 and TRBJ2-3; TRBD1 aligns across 7 bases. CDR1 and CDR2 from the germline V gene are SGHKS and YYEKEE (reference sequence). The CDR3 consists of 16 residues. V was pared by 2 bases and J by 2 bases, with 8 bases of the junction left unmatched. The CDR3 DNA reads TGTGCCAGCAGCTTCCCCCCGGGACAGATCACAGATACGCAGTATTTT. Translating it yields CASSFPPGQITDTQYF. Based on the CDR3 plus reference TRBV5-5 and TRBJ2-3, the full variable domain is DAGVTQSPTHLIKTRGQQVTLRCSPISGHKSVSWYQQVLGQGPQFIFQYYEKEERGRGNFPDRFSARQFPNYSSELNVNALLLGDSALYLCASSFPPGQITDTQYFGPGTRLTVL.

The chain recombines TRBV5-1 with TRBJ2-7, with D possibly being TRBD1 or TRBD2 (5 bases each). Germline loops: CDR1 SGHRS, CDR2 YFSETQ. V lost 4 bases to trimming and J lost 3 bases, with 11 bases between them. The CDR3 is made up of 13 amino acids. Here the CDR3 DNA reads TGCGCCAGCAGCCCATTGGGGGTCTACGAGCAGTACTTC. Its translation: CASSPLGVYEQYF.

This clonotype showed up many times. The chain uses TRBV4-3 and TRBJ2-5; no definite D call. Germline values: CDR1 LGHNA, CDR2 YSLEER. The ends were cut back, 0 bases at V and 4 bases at J, with 18 bases in the middle. The CDR3 runs to 17 residues. CDR3 in DNA: TGCGCCAGCAGCCAAGATCCCGTAGCAGGAACTGGAGAGACCCAGTACTTC. This encodes CASSQDPVAGTGETQYF.

The chain combines TRBV7-2 with TRBJ1-5; D is uncertain. Germline V lookup: CDR1 SGHTA, CDR2 FQGNSA. The CDR3 contains 15 residues. V lost 1 base and J 3 bases, leaving 10 bases between the germline ends. CDR3 sequence (DNA): TGTGCCAGCAGCTTAGACGGCAGCTTCAATCAGCCCCAGCATTTT. The encoded protein is CASSLDGSFNQPQHF.

This clonotype was seen ten or more times. The chain uses TRBV29-1 and TRBJ1-2; the match to TRBD1 covers 11 bases. The length of the CDR3 is 13 residues. Germline V gene sequence: CDR1 SQVTM, CDR2 ANQGSEA. With 7 bases clipped from V and 8 bases from J, the junction kept 9 bases outside the gene matches. The chain's CDR3 is CSGPGQGAGGYTF. In nucleotides, the CDR3 is TGCAGCGGGCCCGGACAGGGGGCGGGCGGCTACACCTTC.

This clonotype was picked up a small number of times. The CDR3 is CASSQEPGAIQYF. The CDR3 nucleotides read TGCGCCAGCAGCCAAGAACCAGGGGCCATTCAGTACTTC. V usage is TRBV4-3 and J usage is TRBJ2-4, with D possibly being TRBD1 (6 bases). The V gene's germline CDR1 is LGHNA and CDR2 YSLEER. CDR3 length: 13 residues. Trimming cost V 0 bases and J 9 bases, with 9 bases left between them.

This chain connects TRBV9 to TRBJ2-5, with D hard to call. Deletions cut 0 bases from V and 0 bases from J, with 6 bases between. The CDR3 sequence is 14 residues long. The germline CDR1 and CDR2 sequences are SGDLS and YYNGEE. The CDR3 region is CASSVGLYQETQYF. The CDR3 DNA follows: TGTGCCAGCAGCGTAGGCCTATACCAAGAGACCCAGTACTTC.

This clonotype was observed a handful of times. Here the CDR3 DNA reads TGCAGTGCTAGAGAAGGGGACAGACGAAACACCATATATTTT. Protein sequence: CSAREGDRRNTIYF. V usage is TRBV20-1 and J usage is TRBJ1-3; TRBD1 aligns across 7 bases. Trimming took 0 bases from V and 5 from J; bases not matched to a gene: 4. The CDR3 extends over 14 amino acids. Per germline, CDR1 DFQATT and CDR2 SNEGSKA (reference sequence).

This chain connects TRBV4-2 to TRBJ2-5, with 7 bases that match TRBD2. The CDR3 totals 16 residues. Trimming took 0 bases from V and 2 from J; bases not matched to a gene: 6. CDR1 and CDR2 (germline): LGHNA, YNFKEQ. CDR3 loop: CASSQDMGGDQETQYF. CDR3 coding DNA: TGTGCCAGCAGCCAAGATATGGGGGGGGATCAAGAGACCCAGTACTTC.

This clonotype was found a few times. The chain combines TRBV6-2 or TRBV6-3 with TRBJ2-1; 16 nucleotides line up with TRBD2. The CDR3 runs to 20 residues. Trimming cost V 4 bases and J 3 bases; bases outside gene matches: 12. The germline V gene has CDR1 MNHEY and CDR2 SVGEGT. In nucleotides, the CDR3 is TGTGCCAGCAGTTTTTTGCCGGGACTAGCGGGAGGGACCTACTACAATGAGCAGTTCTTC. Translated: CASSFLPGLAGGTYYNEQFF.

This clonotype was counted only a few times. This chain links TRBV29-1 with TRBJ2-2, with a possible D match to TRBD2 (5 bases). Germline loops: CDR1 SQVTM, CDR2 ANQGSEA. The CDR3 has 12 amino acids. The germline V and J ends were trimmed by 3 bases and 5 bases, with 7 bases remaining between them. Here the CDR3 reads CSVEEATGELFF. DNA of the CDR3: TGCAGCGTTGAGGAGGCAACCGGGGAGCTGTTTTTT.

This clonotype was observed a few times. The V gene is TRBV20-1, the J gene TRBJ1-1; 11 positions match TRBD1. The CDR3 length is 12 residues. Germline loops: CDR1 DFQATT, CDR2 SNEGSKA (reference sequence). The V and J ends lost 6 bases and 7 bases, in that order; junction bases with no gene match: 4. For the CDR3, the DNA is TGCAGTGCCCGGACAGGGGGCCTTGAAGCTTTCTTT. Its translation: CSARTGGLEAFF.

The chain uses TRBV2 and TRBJ2-2; D is possibly TRBD1 (6 bases). The germline CDR1 and CDR2 sequences are SNHLY and FYNNEI. CDR3 length: 15 amino acids. V was cut by 6 bases and J by 2 bases, with 13 bases left in between. The CDR3 loop is CASRDGQFNTGELFF. The CDR3 DNA is TGTGCCAGCAGGGACGGACAGTTCAACACCGGGGAGCTGTTTTTT.

This clonotype was detected many times. The rearrangement joins TRBV12-3 or TRBV12-4 to TRBJ2-1; D unclear. This CDR3 region has 13 residues. The ends were cut back, 0 bases at V and 8 bases at J, with 8 bases in the middle. The CDR3 bases are TGTGCCAGCAGTTTAGCCCGAGTCGATGAGCAGTTCTTC. This encodes CASSLARVDEQFF.

This chain joins TRBV5-1 and TRBJ2-2, with D perhaps TRBD1 or TRBD2 (6 bases each). The germline gives CDR1 SGHRS, CDR2 YFSETQ. CDR3 length equals 16 residues. Trimming took 6 bases from V and 7 from J, leaving 22 bases between them. The CDR3 region has the DNA TGCGCCAGCAAAGGCGGACCATCGGAGGGGGGCGGGGAGCTGTTTTTT. Translation gives CASKGGPSEGGGELFF.

The rearrangement joins TRBV29-1 to TRBJ2-3; D may match TRBD1 or TRBD2 (5 bases each). Germline V gives CDR1 SQVTM, CDR2 ANQGSEA. The CDR3 sequence is 12 residues long. V dropped 7 bases and J dropped 8 bases, with 16 bases sitting between them. CDR3: CSGDVYSGTQYF. CDR3 in DNA: TGCAGCGGGGACGTCTACTCTGGTACGCAGTATTTT.

The chain combines TRBV6-5 with TRBJ2-2, with 8 bases fitting TRBD1. The junction had 4 bases not matched to a gene; V was cut back by 2 bases and J by 5 bases. The CDR3 spans 15 residues. The V gene's germline CDR1 is MNHEY and CDR2 SVGAGI. CDR3 in DNA: TGTGCCAGCAGTTACGGGCAGGGGGCTACCGGGGAGCTGTTTTTT. This translates into CASSYGQGATGELFF.